One T cell receptor (beta chain) is described in this entry. A few counts support this clone. It lacks a known antigen. No base quality values were provided; no much bigger clone lies one nucleotide off. This sample is part of a study of blood T cell repertoires in COVID-19 (dated by TCRdb to about 2020). The study in broad terms: Samples covering the acute and convalescent phases of COVID-19 were provided by collaborators in the United States, Italy and Spain. The material from the prospective study consisted of cDNA or gDNA derived from T cells, B-cell-depleted T cells, or PBMCs. The dataset comprised deeply sampled blood TCRbeta repertoires from subjects exposed to, actively infected with, or recovered from COVID-19. The repertoires were made available in a free public database intended to serve as a resource for research on the immune response to SARS-CoV-2. Samples were obtained from the ongoing ImmuneRACE study (first 160 participants) and from 1,200 or so subjects provided by 6 global collaborators. The sample metadata nearly always contained a de-identified subject ID, COVID-19 status, age in years and sex. Where available, HLA class I and class II types were obtained from metadata supplied by the sample provider rather than from assay-based typing. The investigation overall reported the following: Clinical and demographic metadata were provided uncurated, with the amount varying by source and participant.

TCRbeta CDR3 regions were amplified from genomic DNA using the immunoSEQ Assay, a bias-controlled multiplex PCR. The original methods were these. Nucleated cell counts per sample were estimated from amplification of reference gene primers within the assay. To quantify the absolute abundance of each unique TCRbeta CDR3 rearrangement, sequence reads were collapsed and filtered. Productive Simpson clonality was computed per sample as the square root of Simpson's diversity index over productive rearrangements. TCRdb's version of the immuneACCESS table is confined to in-frame rearrangements and falls short of the full clone set. An unresolved V gene accounts for under half of the shortfall where checked; the remainder is of unknown origin. That table is the source of V, J and clone size, and D and trimming were worked out from the DNA. Across this sample there are 350,000 to 450,000 clones, with 75% to 90% seen only once. Roughly 7.2% of the sample lies in the top ten.

In Seattle, one collaborating source enrolled patients while the infection was active and tracked those patients longitudinally over the course of disease. Collaborating institutions collected whole blood in K2EDTA tubes following their own protocols. For TCRbeta analysis, collaborator samples were shipped as frozen whole blood, as isolated PBMCs, or as DNA extracted from either sample type. Reading from cysteine to phenylalanine, the CDR3 counts 15 amino acids. Only the CDR3 region is kept as DNA, spanning 45 bases read in frame from base 1. The germline V gene specifies SGHVS as CDR1 and FNYEAQ as CDR2. Trimming costs V 5 bases and J 0 bases, and their ends lie 14 bases apart.

This chain is built from TRBV7-6 and TRBJ2-7, and possibly TRBD2, on 6 matching bases. The sequence was obtained from a woman in her sixties with COVID-19, enrolled during active disease. Sample: peripheral blood. CDR3 region: CASSTDDGGSYEQYF. The bases read TGTGCCAGCAGCACCGACGACGGGGGCTCCTACGAGCAGTACTTC. The full variable domain, completed from the reference TRBV7-6 and TRBJ2-7 proteins outside the CDR3, reads GAGVSQSPRYKVTKRGQDVALRCDPISGHVSLYWYRQALGQGPEFLTYFNYEAQQDKSGLPNDRFSAERPEGSISTLTIQRTEQRDSAMYRCASSTDDGGSYEQYFGPGTRLTVT.